This record concerns one TCR beta chain sequence. The antigen remains undetermined. The same CDR3 can be traced to other DNA sequences in this sample. This record comes from a study of shared clonotypes between healthy human individuals. General observations from the study: Researchers found naive subsets generally carried larger estimated richness than memory subsets.

Running of the assay took place at deep level. Sequencing used immunoSEQ multiplex PCR; TCRdb keeps in-frame clones, though not all of them. The table shows about 2.2 million clones, with approximately 94% occurring only once. Trimming cost V 5 bases and J 4 bases; bases outside gene matches: 5. Germline V CDR1 and CDR2: MNHEY, SMNVEV (reference sequence). The CDR3 is 14 amino acids. The naive CD8 population came from CD45RO-negative cells selected for CCR7, without terminally differentiated effector memory CD45RA+ cells. The sample consisted of naive CD8+ T cells from PBMCs. The chain combines TRBV27 with TRBJ2-1; 7 bases agree with TRBD2. This receptor was identified in a man between 18 and 29 years old in good health. Some clones in this sample may be carry-over from other donors' samples. In DNA form, the CDR3 reads TGTGCCAGCAGTCTGGCTAGCGGTTACAATGAGCAGTTCTTC. This sequence encodes CASSLASGYNEQFF.